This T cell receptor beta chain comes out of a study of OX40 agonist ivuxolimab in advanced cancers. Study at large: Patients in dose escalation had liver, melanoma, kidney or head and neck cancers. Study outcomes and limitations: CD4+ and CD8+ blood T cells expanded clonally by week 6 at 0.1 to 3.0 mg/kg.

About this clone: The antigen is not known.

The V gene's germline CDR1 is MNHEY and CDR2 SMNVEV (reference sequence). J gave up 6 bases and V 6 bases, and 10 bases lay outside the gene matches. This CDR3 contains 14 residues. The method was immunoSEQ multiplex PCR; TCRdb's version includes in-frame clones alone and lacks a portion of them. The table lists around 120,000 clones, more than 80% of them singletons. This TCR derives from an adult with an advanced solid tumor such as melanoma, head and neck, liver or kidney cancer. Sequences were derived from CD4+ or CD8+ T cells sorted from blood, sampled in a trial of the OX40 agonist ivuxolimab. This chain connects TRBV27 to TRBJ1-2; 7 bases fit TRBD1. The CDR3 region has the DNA TGTGCCAGCAGGGATGACAGGGCAGGGCATGGCTACACCTTC. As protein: CASRDDRAGHGYTF.